Listed below are T cell receptor beta chains from one sample, sequenced in a study of blood T cell repertoires in COVID-19. Produced via immunoSEQ multiplex PCR; TCRdb's table is partial and in-frame only. The data show roughly 200,000 clones, about 91% seen once. Specimen: peripheral blood. The receptors shown here come from a woman aged 25 to 39 with acute or convalescent COVID-19. The CDR3 runs from the conserved cysteine through the conserved F or W. D genes are given only for firm matches. A clone size is listed for some rows: how often the clone was seen (once, few, many), or a class if it is expanded.

j_call clone_size v_call d_call cdr3_nt cdr3_aa
TRBJ1-4 NA TRBV4-2 TRBD1 TGTGCCAGCAGCCACGACAGGGCACTCGGAAAACTGTTTTTT CASSHDRALGKLFF
TRBJ1-1 few TRBV6-5 TRBD1 TGTGCCACTAAAAACAGGGGATTGGACACTGAAGCTTTCTTT CATKNRGLDTEAFF
TRBJ1-2 NA TRBV5-6 NA TGTGCCAGCAGCTTTGACAGGCTCCATGGCTACACCTTC CASSFDRLHGYTF
TRBJ2-7 NA TRBV6-6 TRBD2 TGTGCCAGCAGTTACTCGAGGACTAGCGAAACCTACGAGCAGTACTTC CASSYSRTSETYEQYF
TRBJ2-5 once TRBV5-1 NA TGCGCCAGCAGCACCGGGATTCAAGAGACCCAGTACTTC CASSTGIQETQYF
TRBJ1-2 NA TRBV7-9 TRBD1 TGTGCCAGCACGACTCTTAGGGACAGTGTGCAGGGCTACACCTTC CASTTLRDSVQGYTF
TRBJ1-1 NA TRBV24-1 NA TGTGCCACCTCCTCCCGTCAGCGCACTGAAGCTTTCTTT CATSSRQRTEAFF
TRBJ2-7 NA TRBV10-3 NA TGTGCCATCAGCTCAGGGTCTTTCTACGAGCAGTACTTC CAISSGSFYEQYF
TRBJ2-5 NA TRBV24-1 TRBD2 TGTGCCACCAGTCCCAGCGGGGTTAGGACCCAGTACTTC CATSPSGVRTQYF
TRBJ2-5 NA TRBV6-1 NA TGTGCCAGCAGTGAAACGAGGGACCAAGAGACCCAGTACTTC CASSETRDQETQYF
TRBJ1-1 NA TRBV12-3/TRBV12-4 NA TGTGCCAGCTCAATGAACACTGAAGCTTTCTTT CASSMNTEAFF
TRBJ2-1 few TRBV18 TRBD1 TGTGCCAGCTCACGGCTTGGACAGGGGGGCCCCTACAATGAGCAGTTCTTC CASSRLGQGGPYNEQFF
TRBJ2-1 NA TRBV30 NA TGTGCCTCCAGGAGGTACAATGAGCAGTTCTTC CASRRYNEQFF
TRBJ1-2 NA TRBV6-5 TRBD1 TGTGCCAGCAGGGCACAGGGGGCGCGAGGCTACACCTTC CASRAQGARGYTF
TRBJ1-2 NA TRBV18 NA TGTGCCAGCTCACCACAGCGGGAATATGGCTACACCTTC CASSPQREYGYTF
TRBJ1-5 few TRBV5-1 NA TGCGCCAGCAGCTTGGCCGGACAGATGGATCAGCCCCAGCATTTT CASSLAGQMDQPQHF
TRBJ2-2 NA TRBV9 NA TGTGCCAGCAGCCGACTCAACACCGGGGAGCTGTTTTTT CASSRLNTGELFF
TRBJ1-4 NA TRBV7-9 NA TGTGCCAGCACCACGGGAGGAAAACTGTTTTTT CASTTGGKLFF
TRBJ2-1 NA TRBV5-1 TRBD2 TGCGCCAGCAGCCCCTGGACTAGCGGGAGGAGTGAGCAGTTCTTC CASSPWTSGRSEQFF
TRBJ2-3 NA TRBV4-1 TRBD2 TGCGCCAGCAGTCCCCGCCAGCTAGCGGTCACAGATACGCAGTATTTT CASSPRQLAVTDTQYF
TRBJ2-7 NA TRBV29-1 NA TGCAGCCCGGGACTGAACTACGAGCAGTACTTC CSPGLNYEQYF
TRBJ1-5 NA TRBV2 TRBD1 TGTGCCAGCGGACAGGCTTATAGCAATCAGCCCCAGCATTTT CASGQAYSNQPQHF
TRBJ2-5 NA TRBV28 TRBD1 TGTGCCAGCAGACTGACAGGGGGCCGGGAGACCCAGTACTTC CASRLTGGRETQYF
TRBJ1-2 NA TRBV11-2 NA TGTGCCAGCAGCTTAATTCGGCAGGGGAGTGGCTACACCTTC CASSLIRQGSGYTF
TRBJ2-3 NA TRBV7-2 TRBD2 TGTGCCAGCAGCTGGGAGCGGGAGATCACAGATACGCAGTATTTT CASSWEREITDTQYF
TRBJ2-2 NA TRBV2 TRBD1 TGTGCCAGCAGTTATGCCGGGACAGGGTACGGGGAGCTGTTTTTT CASSYAGTGYGELFF
TRBJ1-2 NA TRBV20-1 NA TGCAGTGCTAGTACCCGCGAAGCGACCGGCTACACCTTC CSASTREATGYTF
TRBJ2-2 NA TRBV7-7 TRBD1 TGTGCTAGCAGCTCCGGGACAGCGAACACCGGGGAGCTGTTTTTT CASSSGTANTGELFF